This TCR beta chain was documented in a study of glioma-infiltrating T cells after dendritic cell vaccination (TCRdb year 2016). With respect to the entire study: The cohort included some 15 glioblastoma patients drawn from Phase I and II dendritic cell vaccination trials, of whom 9 were newly diagnosed and 6 had recurrent disease. Each patient was given three intradermal dendritic cell vaccine injections, spaced two weeks apart, in the arm below the axilla. Tumor-infiltrating lymphocyte content was quantified and tumor and blood repertoires were compared in dendritic cell-vaccinated glioblastoma patients by deep sequencing of TCR beta CDR3 regions. To make the vaccine, monocyte-derived dendritic cells were cultured for less than nine days with IL-4 and GM-CSF and then pulsed overnight with autologous tumor lysate. Survival after dendritic cell vaccination was correlated with TCR sequencing metrics, such as TIL content and the overlap between tumor and blood repertoires. Between the early 2000s and the early 2010s, the patients were given dendritic cell vaccination pulsed with autologous tumor lysate. General study outcomes and caveats: The cohort was small and heterogeneous, and full blood and tumor sets were available for few patients, with initial-recurrent tumor pairs available for even fewer patients. Longer time to progression and overall survival after dendritic cell vaccination were predicted by higher estimated pretreatment TIL content. The TCR overlap response model with three groups was called speculative and said to need prospective validation. TCR clonality showed no direct relationship with survival, which suggests that a diverse polyclonal response may be important.

Its CDR3 holds 14 amino acids, cysteine through phenylalanine. The CDR3 DNA has 42 bases and is translated from base 1. Ends trimmed: V by 4 bases, J by 4 bases; bases unmatched to a gene: 3. The germline V gene supplies CDR1 SGHAT and CDR2 FQNNGV. Concerning this clone itself: The clone's antigen remains unknown. Qualities for individual bases were not recorded, and no much larger clone is one base off.

TCRB CDR3 regions were amplified from 2 to 2.5 ug genomic DNA, or all available DNA if less, using the immunoSEQ assay. The multiplex PCR employed 60 forward primers targeting TCR V beta segments and 13 reverse primers targeting J beta segments. To estimate reads per starting template, synthetic control templates were spiked into each sample at limiting dilution. Reads of 87 bp were generated by sequencing on the Illumina HiSeq System. Per the authors' processing: PCR and sequencing errors were removed by a nearest neighbor algorithm that merged closely related sequences. TCR overlap was measured as the percentage of unique tumor TCR beta sequences also present in the same patient's peripheral blood. TCRdb re-hosts the immuneACCESS table, in-frame sequences only. Its copies lack some clones; in the studies checked, an unresolved V gene accounts for under half of them, and the cause for the rest is not known. That table supplies the V and J calls and clone size; D and trimming were determined from the DNA. The sample data list 80,000 to 95,000 clones, and 85% of these were observed just once. Of the sample, 8.5% falls within the top ten clones.

The time point label, as the study defines it: after dendritic cell vaccination, including at tumor progression/relapse. Patients were selected for having adequate residual fresh-frozen tumor tissue and more than two years of available survival data. An isocitrate dehydrogenase mutation was not carried by any of the glioblastoma patients, although molecular status was otherwise variable. PBMC were collected before vaccination, two weeks after the third vaccination, and at tumor progression when it occurred. Genomic DNA was extracted with the Qiagen DNeasy Blood extraction Kit. The source material was blood, sampled after dendritic cell vaccination. This clonotype was sampled from a human donor with glioblastoma. The rearrangement combines TRBV11-2 with TRBJ1-2, with 10 middle bases fitting TRBD1. The CDR3 in this case is CASSSTGGGYGYTF. The nucleotide sequence is TGTGCCAGCAGCTCGACAGGGGGCGGCTATGGCTACACCTTC. With the portions outside the CDR3 filled from the reference TRBV11-2 and TRBJ1-2 genes, the complete variable region becomes EAGVAQSPRYKIIEKRQSVAFWCNPISGHATLYWYQQILGQGPKLLIQFQNNGVVDDSQLPKDRFSAERLKGVDSTLKIQPAKLEDSAVYLCASSSTGGGYGYTFGSGTRLTVV.